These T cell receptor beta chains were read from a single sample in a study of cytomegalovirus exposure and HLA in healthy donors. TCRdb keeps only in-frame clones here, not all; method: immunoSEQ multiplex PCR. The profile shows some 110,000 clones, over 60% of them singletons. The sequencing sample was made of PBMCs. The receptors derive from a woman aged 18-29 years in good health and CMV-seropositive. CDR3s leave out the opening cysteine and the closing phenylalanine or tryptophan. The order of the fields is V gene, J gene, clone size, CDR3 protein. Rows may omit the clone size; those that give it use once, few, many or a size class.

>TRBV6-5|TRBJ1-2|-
ASSYFALGGAYGYT
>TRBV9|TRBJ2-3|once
ASSVWATDTQY
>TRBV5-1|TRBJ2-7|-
ASRRERASYEQY
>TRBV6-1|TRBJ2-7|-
ASVEGGAKIHEQY
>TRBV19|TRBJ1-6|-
ASNDRVSYNSPLH
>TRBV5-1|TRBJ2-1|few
ASSYFSGRAEEQF
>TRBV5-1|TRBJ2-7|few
ASSRGASGRAGRYEQY
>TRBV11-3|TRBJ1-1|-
ASSRDRGRAF
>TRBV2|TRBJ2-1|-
ASSAREQF
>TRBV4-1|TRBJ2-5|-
ASSQLGLAGGPGTQY
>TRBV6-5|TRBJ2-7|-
ASRLSTEQY
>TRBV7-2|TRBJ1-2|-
ASSFGTGDYGYT
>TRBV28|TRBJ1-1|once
ASSSNRNTEAF
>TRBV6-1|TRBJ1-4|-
ASRDRVTNEKLF
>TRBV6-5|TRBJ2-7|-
ASSYVPSGTYEQY
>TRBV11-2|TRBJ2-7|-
ASRSTGKGHEQY
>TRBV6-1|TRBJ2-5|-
ASRDRLAGQETQY
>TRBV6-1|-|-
ASSIDYYEQY
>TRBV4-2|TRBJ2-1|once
VSSIVVVGSPGNEQF
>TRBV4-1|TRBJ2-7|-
ASSHMGLAVYEQY
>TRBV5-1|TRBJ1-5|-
ASSLVGGDQPQH
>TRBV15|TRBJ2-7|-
ATSSEDRDGGYEQY
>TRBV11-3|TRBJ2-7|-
ASSIRTGTEQY
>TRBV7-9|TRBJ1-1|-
ASSLAATNTEAF
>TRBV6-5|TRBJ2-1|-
ASQTGGANNEQF
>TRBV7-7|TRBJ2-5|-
ASSLVRDSQETQY
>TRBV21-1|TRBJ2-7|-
ASSKADRGPYEQY
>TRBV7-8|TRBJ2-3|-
ASSLLEAAHTDTQY